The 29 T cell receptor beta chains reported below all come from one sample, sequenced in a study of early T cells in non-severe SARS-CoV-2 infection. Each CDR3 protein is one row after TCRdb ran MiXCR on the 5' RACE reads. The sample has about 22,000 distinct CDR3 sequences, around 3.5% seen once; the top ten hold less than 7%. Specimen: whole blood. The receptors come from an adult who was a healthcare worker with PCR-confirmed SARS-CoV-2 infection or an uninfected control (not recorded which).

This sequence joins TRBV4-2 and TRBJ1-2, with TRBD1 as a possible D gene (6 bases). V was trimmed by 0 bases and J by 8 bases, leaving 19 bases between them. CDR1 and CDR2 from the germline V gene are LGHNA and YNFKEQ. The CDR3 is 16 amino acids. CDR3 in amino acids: CASSQDPTGDAKGYTF. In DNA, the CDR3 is TGTGCCAGCAGCCAAGATCCGACAGGAGATGCTAAGGGCTACACCTTC.

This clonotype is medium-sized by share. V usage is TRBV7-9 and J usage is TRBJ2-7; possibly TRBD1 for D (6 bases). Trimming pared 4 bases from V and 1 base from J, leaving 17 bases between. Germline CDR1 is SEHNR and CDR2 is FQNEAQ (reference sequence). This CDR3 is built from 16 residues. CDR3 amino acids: CASSSPGTTLSYEQYF. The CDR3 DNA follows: TGTGCCAGCAGCTCGCCCGGGACAACGCTTTCCTACGAGCAGTACTTC.

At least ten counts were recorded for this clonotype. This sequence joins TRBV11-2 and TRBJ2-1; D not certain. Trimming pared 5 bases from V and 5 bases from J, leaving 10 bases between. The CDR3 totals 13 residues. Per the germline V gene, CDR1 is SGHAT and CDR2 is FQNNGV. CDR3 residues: CASSARSNNEQFF. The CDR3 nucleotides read TGTGCCAGCAGCGCCCGTTCGAACAATGAGCAGTTCTTC.

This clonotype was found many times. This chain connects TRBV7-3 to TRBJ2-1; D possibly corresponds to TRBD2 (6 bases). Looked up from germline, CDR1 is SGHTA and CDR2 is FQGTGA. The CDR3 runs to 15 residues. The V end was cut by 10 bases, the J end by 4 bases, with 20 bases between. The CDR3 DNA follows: TGTGCCACCTCTGGTTTCGGGGGAGTTTACAATGAGCAGTTCTTC. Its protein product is CATSGFGGVYNEQFF.

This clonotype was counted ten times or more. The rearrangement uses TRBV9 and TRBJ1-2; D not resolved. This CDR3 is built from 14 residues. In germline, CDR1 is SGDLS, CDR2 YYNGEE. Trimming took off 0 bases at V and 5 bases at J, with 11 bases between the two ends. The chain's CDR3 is CASSVDSAGYGYTF. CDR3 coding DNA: TGTGCCAGCAGCGTAGACAGTGCGGGTTATGGCTACACCTTC.

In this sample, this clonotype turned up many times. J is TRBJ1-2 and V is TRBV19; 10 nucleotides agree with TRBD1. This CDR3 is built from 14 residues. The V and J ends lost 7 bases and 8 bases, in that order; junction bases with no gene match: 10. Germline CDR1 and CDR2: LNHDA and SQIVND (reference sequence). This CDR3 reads CASNPDRGRMGYTF. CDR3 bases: TGTGCCAGTAACCCTGACAGGGGGCGTATGGGCTACACCTTC.

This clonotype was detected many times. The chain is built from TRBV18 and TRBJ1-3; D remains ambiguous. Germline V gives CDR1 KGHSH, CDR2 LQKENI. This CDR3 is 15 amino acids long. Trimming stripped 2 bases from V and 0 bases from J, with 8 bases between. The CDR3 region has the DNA TGTGCCAGCTCACCAAGGTCCAGCTCTGGAAACACCATATATTTT. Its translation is CASSPRSSSGNTIYF. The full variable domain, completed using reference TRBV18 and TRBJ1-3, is NAGVMQNPRHLVRRRGQEARLRCSPMKGHSHVYWYRQLPEEGLKFMVYLQKENIIDESGMPKERFSAEFPKEGPSILRIQQVVRGDSAAYFCASSPRSSSGNTIYFGEGSWLTVV.

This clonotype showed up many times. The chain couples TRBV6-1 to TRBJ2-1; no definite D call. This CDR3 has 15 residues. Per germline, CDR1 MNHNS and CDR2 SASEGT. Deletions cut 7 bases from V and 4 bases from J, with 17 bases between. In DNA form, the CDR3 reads TGTGCCAGCAAGCTGTTCAGGACGACGTACAATGAGCAGTTCTTC. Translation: CASKLFRTTYNEQFF.

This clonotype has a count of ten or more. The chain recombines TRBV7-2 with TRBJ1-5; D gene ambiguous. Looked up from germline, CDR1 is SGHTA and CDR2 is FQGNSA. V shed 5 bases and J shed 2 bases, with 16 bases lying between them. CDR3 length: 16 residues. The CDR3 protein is CASSTTGKIGNQPQHF. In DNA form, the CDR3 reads TGTGCCAGCAGCACAACGGGGAAAATAGGCAATCAGCCCCAGCATTTT.

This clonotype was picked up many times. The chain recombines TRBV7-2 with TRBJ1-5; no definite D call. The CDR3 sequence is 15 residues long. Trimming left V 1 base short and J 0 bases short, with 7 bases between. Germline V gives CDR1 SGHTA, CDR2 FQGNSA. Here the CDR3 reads CASSLGAYSNQPQHF. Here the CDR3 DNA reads TGTGCCAGCAGCTTAGGGGCCTATAGCAATCAGCCCCAGCATTTT.

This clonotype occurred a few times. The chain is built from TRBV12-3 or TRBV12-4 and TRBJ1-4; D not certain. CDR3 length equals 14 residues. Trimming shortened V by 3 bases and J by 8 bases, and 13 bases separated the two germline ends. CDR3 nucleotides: TGTGCCAGCAGTTTCTCCCCCACGCGGGAAAAACTGTTTTTT. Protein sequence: CASSFSPTREKLFF.

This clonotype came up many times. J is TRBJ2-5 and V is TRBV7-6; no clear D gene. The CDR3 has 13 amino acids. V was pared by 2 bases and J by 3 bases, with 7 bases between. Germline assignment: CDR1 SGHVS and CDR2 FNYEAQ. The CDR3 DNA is TGTGCCAGCAGCTTAACCGGAGAAGAGACCCAGTACTTC. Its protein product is CASSLTGEETQYF.

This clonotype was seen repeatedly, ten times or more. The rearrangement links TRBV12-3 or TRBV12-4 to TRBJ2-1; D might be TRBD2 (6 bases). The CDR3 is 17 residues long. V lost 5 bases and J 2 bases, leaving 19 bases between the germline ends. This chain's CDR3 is CASSPLGGSGAYNEQFF. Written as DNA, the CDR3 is TGTGCCAGCAGTCCCCTTGGGGGGAGCGGTGCCTACAATGAGCAGTTCTTC.

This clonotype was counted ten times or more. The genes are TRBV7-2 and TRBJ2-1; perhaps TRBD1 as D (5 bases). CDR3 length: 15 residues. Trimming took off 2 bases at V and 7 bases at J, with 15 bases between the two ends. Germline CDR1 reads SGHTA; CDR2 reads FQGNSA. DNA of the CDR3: TGTGCCAGCAGCTTAAAGTTAGCAGGGCAAAATGAGCAGTTCTTC. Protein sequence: CASSLKLAGQNEQFF.

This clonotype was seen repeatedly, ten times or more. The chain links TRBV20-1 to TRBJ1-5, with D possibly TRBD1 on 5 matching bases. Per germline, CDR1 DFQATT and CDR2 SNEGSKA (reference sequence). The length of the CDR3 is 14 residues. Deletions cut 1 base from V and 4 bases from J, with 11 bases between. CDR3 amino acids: CSARGGAGNQPQHF. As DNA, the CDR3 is TGCAGTGCTAGAGGTGGGGCAGGGAATCAGCCCCAGCATTTT.

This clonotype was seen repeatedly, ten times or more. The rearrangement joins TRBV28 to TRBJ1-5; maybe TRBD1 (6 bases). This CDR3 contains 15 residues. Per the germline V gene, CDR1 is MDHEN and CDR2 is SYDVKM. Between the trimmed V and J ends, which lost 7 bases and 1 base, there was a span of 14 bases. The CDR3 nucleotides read TGTGCCAGCATTAAGGGGGGGCCAAGCAATCAGCCCCAGCATTTT. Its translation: CASIKGGPSNQPQHF.

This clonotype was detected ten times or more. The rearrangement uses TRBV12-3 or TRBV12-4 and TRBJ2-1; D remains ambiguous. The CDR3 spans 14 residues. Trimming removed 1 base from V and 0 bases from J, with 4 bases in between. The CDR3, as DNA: TGTGCCAGCAGTTTAGGGGTCTCCTACAATGAGCAGTTCTTC. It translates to CASSLGVSYNEQFF.

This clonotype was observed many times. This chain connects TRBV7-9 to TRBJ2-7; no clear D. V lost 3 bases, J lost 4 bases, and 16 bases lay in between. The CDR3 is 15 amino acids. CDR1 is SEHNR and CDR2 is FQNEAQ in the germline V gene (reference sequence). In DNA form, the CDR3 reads TGTGCCAGCAGCTTTTCTGGGTCCCCCGGGTACGAGCAGTACTTC. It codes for CASSFSGSPGYEQYF.

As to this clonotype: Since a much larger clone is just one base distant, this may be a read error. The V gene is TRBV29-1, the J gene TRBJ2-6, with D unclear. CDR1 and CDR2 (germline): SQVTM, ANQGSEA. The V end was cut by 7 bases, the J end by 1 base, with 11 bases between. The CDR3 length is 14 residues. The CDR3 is CSADQSSGANVLTF. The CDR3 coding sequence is TGCAGCGCAGATCAGAGTTCTGGGGCCAACGTCCTGACTTTC.

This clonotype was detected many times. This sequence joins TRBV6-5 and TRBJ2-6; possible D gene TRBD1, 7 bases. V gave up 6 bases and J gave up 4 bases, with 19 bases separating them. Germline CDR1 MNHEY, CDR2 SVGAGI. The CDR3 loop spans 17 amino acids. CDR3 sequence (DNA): TGTGCCAGCAGGCGGGACAGAAACTCTCCCGGGGCCAACGTCCTGACTTTC. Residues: CASRRDRNSPGANVLTF.

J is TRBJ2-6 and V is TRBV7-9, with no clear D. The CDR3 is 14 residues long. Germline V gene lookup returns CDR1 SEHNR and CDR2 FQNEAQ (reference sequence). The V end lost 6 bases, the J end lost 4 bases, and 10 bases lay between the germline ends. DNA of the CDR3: TGTGCCAGCAGATTTCTAACCGGGGCCAACGTCCTGACTTTC. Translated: CASRFLTGANVLTF.

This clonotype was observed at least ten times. As DNA, the CDR3 is TGCGCCAGCGGGACTAGCGGACCTGCGTTCTTC. Translating it yields CASGTSGPAFF. The chain is built from TRBV10-2 and TRBJ2-1; 11 bases fit TRBD2. The CDR3 spans 11 residues. Germline-derived CDR1 and CDR2 are WSHSY and SAAADI. Trimming at V came to 8 bases and at J to 15 bases, leaving 6 bases not matched to a gene.

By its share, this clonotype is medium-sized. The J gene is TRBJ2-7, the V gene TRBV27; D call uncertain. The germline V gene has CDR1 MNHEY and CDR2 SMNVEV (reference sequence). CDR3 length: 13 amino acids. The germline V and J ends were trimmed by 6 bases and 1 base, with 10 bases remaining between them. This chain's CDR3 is CASRGDSSYEQYF. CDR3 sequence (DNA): TGTGCCAGCAGGGGTGACTCGTCCTACGAGCAGTACTTC.

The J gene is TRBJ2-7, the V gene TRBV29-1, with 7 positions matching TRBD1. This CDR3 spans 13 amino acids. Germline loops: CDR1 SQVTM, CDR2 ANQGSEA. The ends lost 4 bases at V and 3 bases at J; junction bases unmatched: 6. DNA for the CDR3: TGCAGCGTTGGGACCTACAGGGGCTACGAGCAGTACTTC. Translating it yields CSVGTYRGYEQYF.

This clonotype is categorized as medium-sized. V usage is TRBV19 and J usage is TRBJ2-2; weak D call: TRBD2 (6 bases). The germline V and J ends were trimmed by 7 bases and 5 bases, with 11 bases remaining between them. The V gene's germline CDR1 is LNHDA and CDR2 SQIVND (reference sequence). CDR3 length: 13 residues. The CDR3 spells CASTAGPTGELFF. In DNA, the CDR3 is TGTGCCAGTACCGCGGGACCTACCGGGGAGCTGTTTTTT.

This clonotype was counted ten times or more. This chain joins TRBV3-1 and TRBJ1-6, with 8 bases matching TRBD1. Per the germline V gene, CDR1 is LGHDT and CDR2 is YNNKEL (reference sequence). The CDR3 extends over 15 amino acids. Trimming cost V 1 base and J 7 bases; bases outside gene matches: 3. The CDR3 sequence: CASSQAPGGNSPLHF. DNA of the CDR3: TGTGCCAGCAGCCAAGCCCCAGGGGGCAATTCACCCCTCCACTTT.

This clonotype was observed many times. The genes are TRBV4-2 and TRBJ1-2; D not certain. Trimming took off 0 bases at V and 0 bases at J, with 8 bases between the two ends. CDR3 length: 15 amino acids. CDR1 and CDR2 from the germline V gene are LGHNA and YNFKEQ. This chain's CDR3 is CASSQDPGANYGYTF. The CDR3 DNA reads TGTGCCAGCAGCCAAGATCCCGGAGCTAACTATGGCTACACCTTC.

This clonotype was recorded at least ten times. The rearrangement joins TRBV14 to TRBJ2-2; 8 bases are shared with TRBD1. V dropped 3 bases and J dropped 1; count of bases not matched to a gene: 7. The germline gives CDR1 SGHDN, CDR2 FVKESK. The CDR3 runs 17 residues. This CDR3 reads CASSQRTGRMNTGELFF. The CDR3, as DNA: TGTGCCAGCAGCCAGAGGACAGGGAGAATGAACACCGGGGAGCTGTTTTTT.

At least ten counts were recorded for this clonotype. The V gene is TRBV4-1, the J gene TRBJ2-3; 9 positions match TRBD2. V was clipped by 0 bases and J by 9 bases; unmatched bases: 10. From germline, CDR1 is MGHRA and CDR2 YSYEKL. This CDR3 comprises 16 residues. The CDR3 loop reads CASSQDPAGGPVTQYF. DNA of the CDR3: TGCGCCAGCAGCCAAGATCCGGCGGGGGGGCCAGTGACGCAGTATTTT.